This TCR beta chain was captured by sequencing in a study of T cells in Graves' hyperthyroidism and ophthalmopathy (dated by TCRdb to between 2018 and 2021). For context, the study as a whole: Peripheral blood samples were taken at initial diagnosis, before any treatment was given. To identify TCR V-J signatures that set the groups apart, the researchers used a discovery cohort of about a hundred patients, made up of 43 with Graves' ophthalmopathy and 57 with stable Graves' hyperthyroidism. Whether ophthalmopathy could be predicted prospectively was tested in an independent validation cohort made up of 18 to 20 hyperthyroidism patients plus 17 patients who later progressed to ophthalmopathy. The roughly 94 discovery patients were randomly divided into training and test sets at a 7:3 ratio. The study also compared thyroid tissue and blood T-cell repertoires from a handful of Graves' hyperthyroidism patients. After sampling, hyperthyroidism patients received methimazole starting at 30 mg daily, and ophthalmopathy patients received high-dose intravenous methylprednisolone. TCR Vbeta CDR3 sequencing of 120 to 150 peripheral blood samples (under 45 ophthalmopathy, about 80 hyperthyroidism and approximately 17 progressor patients) is reported in the paper. Overall study outcomes, separate from this receptor: In cross-validation, a model built on a 13 V-J signature told ophthalmopathy apart from stable hyperthyroidism with 85% to 90% sensitivity and approximately 81% specificity, and in testing the same model reached 80%/75%. No statistical method was used to set the sample size in advance, and investigators knew the group allocation. Most expanded thyroid clonotypes (frequency above 0.001) were also detected in blood, a finding suggesting that blood repertoires may reflect thyroid immune responses. During validation, the model predicted progression to ophthalmopathy a median of approximately 6.5 months ahead of onset, with just under 71% sensitivity and 72% to 80% specificity.

The TCR beta CDR3 regions were amplified from RNA transcripts. The TCR CDR3 was subjected to a first round of RT-PCR using the HTBI primer set and the Qiagen OneStep RT-PCR kit. A second multiplex PCR round built the libraries, followed by size selection and purification. The libraries were sequenced on an Illumina HiSeq2000 using paired-end 100 bp reads. The original methods were these. SOAPnuke was used to process the raw data, throwing out any read that contained adapters or uncalled bases, had a mean Phred below 15, or lacked an exact constant-primer or identifier match. High-quality paired reads were merged with COPE v1.2.5, and unique nucleotide sequences were defined as clonotypes. Clonotypes were aligned to IMGT TRBV, TRBD and TRBJ reference segments using MiTCR v1.1. Only V-J combinations with frequency above 0.0001, covering about 99% of repertoires, were analysed. The TCS score was defined as the ratio of F50 (clonal expansion) to E x V (chaos), calculated using BLOSUM62-based TCRdist between CDR3 peptides within each V-J. Welch's t-statistics and random forest reduced fewer than 600 V-J features to some 14, which were used in a naive Bayes classifier (R e1071). TCRdb reworked the public reads: Q25 trimming with fastp, MiXCR clone assembly, productive beta chains retained. Each CDR3 protein appears once, grouped with its most common genes and DNA. TCRdb assigned the V and J calls; the authors' analysis was not used. Counted in this sample were about 350,000 distinct CDR3 sequences; 13% to 15% of them appeared once. Roughly a fifth of the sample belongs to the ten largest clones.

Ophthalmopathy patients had moderately to severely active disease, with a Clinical Activity Score of 3 or more, a NOSPECS grade of 4 or more, and a disease duration of less than 3 months. Any patient with an uncontrolled infection, another autoimmune disease, pregnancy or lactation was excluded. Diagnoses relied on clinical symptoms, serum thyroxine and TRAb, thyroid ultrasound and orbital computed tomography. PBMCs were isolated from approximately 10 ml of fresh peripheral blood by Ficoll-Paque density gradient centrifugation. Total RNA was extracted with Trizol reagent, and quality was checked on an Agilent 2100 Bioanalyzer. A remark on this clonotype: Which antigen it targets is not known. No much larger clone is present one base from it, and per-base qualities are unavailable.

V lost 5 bases and J lost 9 bases; the stretch between them is 14 bases long. Taken from the germline V gene, the CDR1 and CDR2 loops are MDHEN and SYDVKM. The CDR3 contains 13 residues, cysteine and phenylalanine counted. Only the CDR3 DNA stays, 39 bases, in frame from base 1. The receptor's source is an older woman with Graves' ophthalmopathy. The sample comprised blood. The sequence joins TRBV28 to TRBJ2-1; the D assignment is uncertain and may be TRBD1 or TRBD2, with 5 bases supporting each. The encoded CDR3 is CASSLHRGGEQFF. Here is the DNA: TGTGCCAGCAGTCTGCACCGGGGCGGTGAGCAGTTCTTC. With all but the CDR3 taken from the reference TRBV28 and TRBJ2-1 genes, the full variable domain is: DVKVTQSSRYLVKRTGEKVFLECVQDMDHENMFWYRQDPGLGLRLIYFSYDVKMKEKGDIPEGYSVSREKKERFSLILESASTNQTSMYLCASSLHRGGEQFFGPGTRLTVL.